These T cell receptor beta chains were read from a single sample in a study of shared clonotypes between healthy human individuals. Libraries were prepared by immunoSEQ multiplex PCR; TCRdb keeps only in-frame clonotypes and omits some of them. The table shows some 2.4 million clones, with under 95% occurring only once. The sample consisted of naive CD4+ T cells from PBMCs. These TCRs come from a man aged 18-30 years in good health. Some clones in this sample may be carry-over from other donors' samples. The CDR3 runs from the conserved cysteine through the conserved F or W. Each record gives: V gene, clone size, J gene, D gene, CDR3 DNA, CDR3 protein. D genes are given only for firm matches. Size is omitted from some rows. Given values are once, few, many or a class for expanded clones.

v_call: TRBV5-1; clone_size: -; j_call: TRBJ1-4; d_call: TRBD1; cdr3_nt: TGCGCCAGCCGGGACAGGGGCGTTTCAACTAATGAAAAACTGTTTTTT; cdr3_aa: CASRDRGVSTNEKLFF
v_call: TRBV4-1; clone_size: -; j_call: TRBJ2-1; d_call: -; cdr3_nt: TGCGCCAGCAGCCAAGACGCCCAGGGGTGGATCAATGAGCAGTTCTTC; cdr3_aa: CASSQDAQGWINEQFF
v_call: TRBV6-5; clone_size: -; j_call: TRBJ2-6; d_call: -; cdr3_nt: TGTGCCAGCAGTTACGGACGGGAATCTGGGGCCAACGTCCTGACTTTC; cdr3_aa: CASSYGRESGANVLTF
v_call: TRBV7-6; clone_size: -; j_call: TRBJ1-1; d_call: -; cdr3_nt: TGTGCCAGCAGCGGCCGGAGGGGAGAAGCTTTCTTT; cdr3_aa: CASSGRRGEAFF
v_call: TRBV28; clone_size: -; j_call: TRBJ1-5; d_call: -; cdr3_nt: TGTGCCAGCAGCCTAGGATCAGGGGACACACAGCATTTT; cdr3_aa: CASSLGSGDTQHF
v_call: TRBV28; clone_size: -; j_call: TRBJ1-5; d_call: -; cdr3_nt: TGTGCCAGCAGTTTAATCTCGGACAATCAGCCCCAGCATTTT; cdr3_aa: CASSLISDNQPQHF
v_call: TRBV4-1; clone_size: -; j_call: TRBJ2-1; d_call: -; cdr3_nt: TGCGCCAGCAGCCAAGATCGGGCAGGGGCACCCTACAATGAGCAGTTCTTC; cdr3_aa: CASSQDRAGAPYNEQFF
v_call: TRBV30; clone_size: -; j_call: TRBJ1-1; d_call: -; cdr3_nt: TGTGCCTGGACAGGTGTGGTTGCTGAAGCTTTCTTT; cdr3_aa: CAWTGVVAEAFF
v_call: TRBV19; clone_size: -; j_call: TRBJ2-3; d_call: -; cdr3_nt: TGTGCCAGTAGTATAGGTTTTATGCCAGTAGATACGCAGTATTTT; cdr3_aa: CASSIGFMPVDTQYF
v_call: TRBV5-1; clone_size: once; j_call: TRBJ2-5; d_call: TRBD1; cdr3_nt: TGCGCCAGCAGCCTAGCACCGGGACAGGGGTTGGAGACCCAGTACTTC; cdr3_aa: CASSLAPGQGLETQYF
v_call: TRBV11-1; clone_size: -; j_call: TRBJ2-5; d_call: TRBD2; cdr3_nt: TGTGCCAGCAGCTTATTCGAGGCACTAGCGGGAGATGAGACCCAGTACTTC; cdr3_aa: CASSLFEALAGDETQYF
v_call: TRBV6-5; clone_size: -; j_call: TRBJ2-5; d_call: -; cdr3_nt: TGTGCCAGCAGTTCACTAGTTCGGGAGACCCAGTACTTC; cdr3_aa: CASSSLVRETQYF
v_call: TRBV11-2; clone_size: -; j_call: TRBJ2-6; d_call: TRBD1; cdr3_nt: TGTGCCAGCAGCTTAGTGGGACAGGGTTCTTCTGGGGCCAACGTCCTGACTTTC; cdr3_aa: CASSLVGQGSSGANVLTF
v_call: TRBV7-9; clone_size: -; j_call: TRBJ1-3; d_call: -; cdr3_nt: TGTGCCAGCAGCTTAAGTGGATCTTTCCCCTCTCCTGGAAACACCATATATTTT; cdr3_aa: CASSLSGSFPSPGNTIYF
v_call: TRBV5-1; clone_size: -; j_call: TRBJ2-2; d_call: -; cdr3_nt: TGCGCCAGCAGCTTGACAGGGTACGCCGGGGAGCTGTTTTTT; cdr3_aa: CASSLTGYAGELFF
v_call: TRBV7-9; clone_size: -; j_call: TRBJ1-5; d_call: -; cdr3_nt: TGTGCCAGCAGCTTAGGGGCAGCCGATAGCAATCAGCCCCAGCATTTT; cdr3_aa: CASSLGAADSNQPQHF
v_call: TRBV5-1; clone_size: -; j_call: TRBJ2-2; d_call: TRBD2; cdr3_nt: TGCGCCAGCAGCCCTGGACTAGCGGGAGGCTACACCGGGGAGCTGTTTTTT; cdr3_aa: CASSPGLAGGYTGELFF
v_call: TRBV2; clone_size: -; j_call: TRBJ2-4; d_call: -; cdr3_nt: TGTGCCAGCAGTGAAGGCTGGCAGAGTAGCATTCAGTACTTC; cdr3_aa: CASSEGWQSSIQYF
v_call: TRBV18; clone_size: -; j_call: TRBJ1-5; d_call: -; cdr3_nt: TGTGCCAGCTCACCACCGGTTGGGTCCAGGGGCAATCAGCCCCAGCATTTT; cdr3_aa: CASSPPVGSRGNQPQHF
v_call: TRBV6-5; clone_size: -; j_call: TRBJ1-3; d_call: -; cdr3_nt: TGTGCCAGCAGTTACTCGGGTTTTGGGGCTGGAAACACCATATATTTT; cdr3_aa: CASSYSGFGAGNTIYF
v_call: TRBV6-5; clone_size: once; j_call: TRBJ2-7; d_call: TRBD2; cdr3_nt: TGTGCCAGCAGCGGGACTAGCGGACCCTACGAGCAGTACTTC; cdr3_aa: CASSGTSGPYEQYF
v_call: TRBV19; clone_size: -; j_call: TRBJ1-5; d_call: TRBD1; cdr3_nt: TGTGCCAGTAGGGTATCTTGGGGGACAGGGGACGATTGGAGCAATCAGCCCCAGCATTTT; cdr3_aa: CASRVSWGTGDDWSNQPQHF
v_call: TRBV6-5; clone_size: -; j_call: TRBJ2-7; d_call: TRBD1; cdr3_nt: TGTGCCAGCAGGCTCCGGGACAGGGTTTCCTACGAGCAGTACTTC; cdr3_aa: CASRLRDRVSYEQYF
v_call: TRBV2; clone_size: few; j_call: TRBJ1-4; d_call: -; cdr3_nt: TGTGCCAGCAGTGTGGGCAGCTGGTTGGAAAAACTGTTTTTT; cdr3_aa: CASSVGSWLEKLFF
v_call: TRBV5-1; clone_size: -; j_call: TRBJ1-2; d_call: -; cdr3_nt: TGCGCCAGCAGTCGGGGCGGGTGGGCAGACAATGGCTACACCTTC; cdr3_aa: CASSRGGWADNGYTF
v_call: TRBV9; clone_size: -; j_call: TRBJ1-1; d_call: TRBD1; cdr3_nt: TGTGCCAGCAGCGCGTTAGGGACAGGGTACACTGAAGCTTTCTTT; cdr3_aa: CASSALGTGYTEAFF
v_call: TRBV9; clone_size: -; j_call: TRBJ2-2; d_call: -; cdr3_nt: TGTGCCAGCAGCGCCCCGTGGCCCGGGGAGCTGTTTTTT; cdr3_aa: CASSAPWPGELFF
v_call: TRBV6-6; clone_size: -; j_call: TRBJ1-4; d_call: -; cdr3_nt: TGTGCCAGCAGTTACTCAAGGGAGGGCAGCAATGAAAAACTGTTTTTT; cdr3_aa: CASSYSREGSNEKLFF
v_call: TRBV27; clone_size: -; j_call: TRBJ2-7; d_call: TRBD1; cdr3_nt: TGTGCCAGCAGAAACCGGGACAGGGCCTACGAGCAGTACTTC; cdr3_aa: CASRNRDRAYEQYF
v_call: TRBV6-5; clone_size: -; j_call: TRBJ1-2; d_call: -; cdr3_nt: TGTGCCAGCAGCCAAAGAACAGGAGCCCTCTATGGCTACACCTTC; cdr3_aa: CASSQRTGALYGYTF
v_call: TRBV19; clone_size: -; j_call: TRBJ2-2; d_call: -; cdr3_nt: TGTGCCAGTAGTATTGGGGTGAACACCGGGGAGCTGTTTTTT; cdr3_aa: CASSIGVNTGELFF
v_call: TRBV18; clone_size: -; j_call: TRBJ1-2; d_call: -; cdr3_nt: TGTGCCAGCTCACCCGTTTTGGGGGTCTATGGCTACACCTTC; cdr3_aa: CASSPVLGVYGYTF
v_call: TRBV28; clone_size: -; j_call: TRBJ2-2; d_call: TRBD1; cdr3_nt: TGTGCCAGCAGTTCCGGGACAGGGACCACCGGGGAGCTGTTTTTT; cdr3_aa: CASSSGTGTTGELFF
v_call: TRBV4-1; clone_size: -; j_call: TRBJ1-2; d_call: -; cdr3_nt: TGCGCCAGCAGCCAAGATCAGTTGGATAACTATGGCTACACCTTC; cdr3_aa: CASSQDQLDNYGYTF
v_call: TRBV5-1; clone_size: -; j_call: TRBJ1-4; d_call: -; cdr3_nt: TGCGCCAGCAGCTTGGGACGGATATTCCGGAATGAAAAACTGTTTTTT; cdr3_aa: CASSLGRIFRNEKLFF
v_call: TRBV5-4; clone_size: -; j_call: TRBJ2-3; d_call: TRBD1; cdr3_nt: TGTGCCAGCAGCTTGGCCCAGGGGGTACCGGATACGCAGTATTTT; cdr3_aa: CASSLAQGVPDTQYF
v_call: TRBV28; clone_size: once; j_call: TRBJ1-1; d_call: -; cdr3_nt: TGTGCCAGCAGTTTTGGTCGGAGGCTGAATGAAGCTTTCTTT; cdr3_aa: CASSFGRRLNEAFF
v_call: TRBV6-1; clone_size: -; j_call: TRBJ1-5; d_call: -; cdr3_nt: TGTGCCAGCAGTGAAGACGGGAGGGGCAGAGGCAATCAGCCCCAGCATTTT; cdr3_aa: CASSEDGRGRGNQPQHF
v_call: TRBV28; clone_size: -; j_call: TRBJ2-3; d_call: TRBD2; cdr3_nt: TGTGCCAGCAGTTTGGGGGCAGCAGCGGGAGGGCCTACAGATACGCAGTATTTT; cdr3_aa: CASSLGAAAGGPTDTQYF
v_call: TRBV7-2; clone_size: -; j_call: TRBJ1-2; d_call: -; cdr3_nt: TGTGCCAGCAGCCCAGGCAGGGGCGGCTATGGCTACACCTTC; cdr3_aa: CASSPGRGGYGYTF
v_call: TRBV11-2; clone_size: -; j_call: TRBJ1-2; d_call: -; cdr3_nt: TGTGCCAGCAGCCCCCGGGGGGACTATGGCTACACCTTC; cdr3_aa: CASSPRGDYGYTF
v_call: TRBV5-4; clone_size: -; j_call: TRBJ1-1; d_call: -; cdr3_nt: TGTGCCAGCAGCTTGGTAGAGGGTCGGACTGAAGCTTTCTTT; cdr3_aa: CASSLVEGRTEAFF
v_call: TRBV6-5; clone_size: -; j_call: TRBJ1-2; d_call: -; cdr3_nt: TGTGCCAGCAGTTATTTCGCCGCCGAGCCCTATGGCTACACCTTC; cdr3_aa: CASSYFAAEPYGYTF
v_call: TRBV29-1; clone_size: -; j_call: TRBJ2-7; d_call: -; cdr3_nt: TGCAGCGTTGAGGGGTCTGGGGGGTACGAGCAGTACTTC; cdr3_aa: CSVEGSGGYEQYF
v_call: TRBV28; clone_size: -; j_call: TRBJ2-5; d_call: -; cdr3_nt: TGTGCCAGCAGTTTATACCCGGGGGGGACAGGGAGGGAGACCCAGTACTTC; cdr3_aa: CASSLYPGGTGRETQYF
v_call: TRBV5-5; clone_size: -; j_call: TRBJ1-1; d_call: -; cdr3_nt: TGTGCCAGCAGCGGGGGTGAGGCGAACACTGAAGCTTTCTTT; cdr3_aa: CASSGGEANTEAFF
v_call: TRBV18; clone_size: once; j_call: TRBJ1-4; d_call: -; cdr3_nt: TGTGCCAGCTCCGGGTCCCGGGATTGGGGTGAAAAACTGTTTTTT; cdr3_aa: CASSGSRDWGEKLFF
v_call: TRBV9; clone_size: -; j_call: TRBJ2-5; d_call: TRBD1; cdr3_nt: TGTGCCAGCAGCGCACCCTCCCCAGACAGGGCCCAAGAGACCCAGTACTTC; cdr3_aa: CASSAPSPDRAQETQYF
v_call: TRBV7-3; clone_size: -; j_call: TRBJ2-1; d_call: -; cdr3_nt: TGTGCCAGCAGCTTCAGTCAGACGGGTATCAATGAGCAGTTCTTC; cdr3_aa: CASSFSQTGINEQFF
v_call: TRBV7-9; clone_size: -; j_call: TRBJ2-1; d_call: -; cdr3_nt: TGTGCCAGCAGCTTAGCCCTAGGCTTAAGCTCCTACAATGAGCAGTTCTTC; cdr3_aa: CASSLALGLSSYNEQFF
v_call: TRBV6-5; clone_size: once; j_call: TRBJ2-1; d_call: TRBD1; cdr3_nt: TGTGCCAGCAGGAGGGACAGGGGGGGGTACAATGAGCAGTTCTTC; cdr3_aa: CASRRDRGGYNEQFF
v_call: TRBV18; clone_size: -; j_call: TRBJ1-3; d_call: -; cdr3_nt: TGTGCCAGCTCACCACGGGAGACAGGTACCTCTGGAAACACCATATATTTT; cdr3_aa: CASSPRETGTSGNTIYF
v_call: TRBV7-2; clone_size: -; j_call: TRBJ2-5; d_call: -; cdr3_nt: TGTGCCAGCAGTTTCCGGACACCCCAAGAGACCCAGTACTTC; cdr3_aa: CASSFRTPQETQYF